This T cell receptor beta chain is from a study of T cell changes during pregnancy in multiple sclerosis. The method was immunoSEQ multiplex PCR; TCRdb's version includes in-frame clones alone and lacks a portion of them. Seen here are some 45,000 clones, about nine tenths observed once, and the top ten hold around 1.8%. Germline CDR1 and CDR2: SEHNR and FQNEAQ (reference sequence). The V end lost 5 bases, the J end lost 3 bases, and 8 bases lay between the germline ends. There are 12 residues in the CDR3. The chain couples TRBV7-9 to TRBJ2-7; D is uncertain. The source was CD4+ T cells from peripheral blood mononuclear cells, collected after pregnancy. This clonotype was obtained from a female donor in good health, enrolled as a control in a pregnancy study. The CDR3 sequence is CASSLSGYEQYF. The CDR3 nucleotides read TGTGCCAGCAGCCTATCGGGCTACGAGCAGTACTTC.